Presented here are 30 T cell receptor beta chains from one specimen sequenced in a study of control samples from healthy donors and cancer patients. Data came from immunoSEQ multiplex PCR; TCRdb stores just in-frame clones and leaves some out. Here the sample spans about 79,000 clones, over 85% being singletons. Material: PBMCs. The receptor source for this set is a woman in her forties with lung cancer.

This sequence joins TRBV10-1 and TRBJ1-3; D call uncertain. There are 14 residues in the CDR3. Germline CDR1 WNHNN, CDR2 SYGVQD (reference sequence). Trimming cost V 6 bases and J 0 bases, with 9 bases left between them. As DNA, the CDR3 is TGCGCCAGCAGGAGGGAACTCTCTGGAAACACCATATATTTT. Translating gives CASRRELSGNTIYF.

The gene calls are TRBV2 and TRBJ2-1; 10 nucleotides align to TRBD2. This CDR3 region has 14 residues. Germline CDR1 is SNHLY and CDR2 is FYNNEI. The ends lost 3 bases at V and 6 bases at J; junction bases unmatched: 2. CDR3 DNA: TGTGCCAGCAGTGAGAGCGGGGGGGCCAATGAGCAGTTCTTC. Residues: CASSESGGANEQFF.

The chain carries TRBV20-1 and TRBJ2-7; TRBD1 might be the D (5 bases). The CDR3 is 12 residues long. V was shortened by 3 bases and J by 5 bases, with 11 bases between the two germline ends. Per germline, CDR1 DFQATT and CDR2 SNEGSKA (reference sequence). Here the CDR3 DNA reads TGCAGTGCTAGTTCCCAGGGCCACGAGCAGTACTTC. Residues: CSASSQGHEQYF.

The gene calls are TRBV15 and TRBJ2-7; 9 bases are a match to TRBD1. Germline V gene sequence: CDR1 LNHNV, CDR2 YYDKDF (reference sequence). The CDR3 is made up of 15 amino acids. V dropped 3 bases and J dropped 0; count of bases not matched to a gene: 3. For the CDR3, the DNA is TGTGCCACCAGCAGGGGACAGGGTAACTCCTACGAGCAGTACTTC. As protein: CATSRGQGNSYEQYF.

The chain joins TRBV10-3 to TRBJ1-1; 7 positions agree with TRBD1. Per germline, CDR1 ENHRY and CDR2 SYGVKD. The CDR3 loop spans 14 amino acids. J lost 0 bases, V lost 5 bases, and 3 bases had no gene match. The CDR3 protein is CAISRQGMNTEAFF. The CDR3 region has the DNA TGTGCCATCAGTCGACAGGGTATGAACACTGAAGCTTTCTTT.

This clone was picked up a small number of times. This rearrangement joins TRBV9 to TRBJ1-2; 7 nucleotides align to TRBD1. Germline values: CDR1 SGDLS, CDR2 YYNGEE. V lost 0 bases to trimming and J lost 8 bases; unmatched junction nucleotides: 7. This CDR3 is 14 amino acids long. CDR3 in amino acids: CASSVGEGAGGYTF. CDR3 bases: TGTGCCAGCAGCGTAGGAGAGGGGGCGGGCGGCTACACCTTC.

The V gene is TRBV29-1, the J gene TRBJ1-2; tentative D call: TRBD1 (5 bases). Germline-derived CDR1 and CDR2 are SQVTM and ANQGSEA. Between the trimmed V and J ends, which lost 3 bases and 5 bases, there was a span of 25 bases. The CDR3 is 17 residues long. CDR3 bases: TGCAGCGTTGACTACGGACCACATGGCATCGAGGGGTATGGCTACACCTTC. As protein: CSVDYGPHGIEGYGYTF.

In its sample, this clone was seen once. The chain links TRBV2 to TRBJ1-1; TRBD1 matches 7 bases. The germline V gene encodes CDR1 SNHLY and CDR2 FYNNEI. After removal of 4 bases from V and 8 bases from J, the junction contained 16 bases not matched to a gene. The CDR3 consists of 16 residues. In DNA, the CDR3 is TGTGCCAGCAGTGCGGAGGGGGCGCCTAGCAAATTAGAAGCTTTCTTT. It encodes CASSAEGAPSKLEAFF.

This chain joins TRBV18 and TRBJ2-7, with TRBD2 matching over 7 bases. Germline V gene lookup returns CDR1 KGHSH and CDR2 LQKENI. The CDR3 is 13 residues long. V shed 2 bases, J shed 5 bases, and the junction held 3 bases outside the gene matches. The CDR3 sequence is CASSPGGEHEQYF. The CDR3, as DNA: TGTGCCAGCTCACCAGGGGGGGAGCACGAGCAGTACTTC.

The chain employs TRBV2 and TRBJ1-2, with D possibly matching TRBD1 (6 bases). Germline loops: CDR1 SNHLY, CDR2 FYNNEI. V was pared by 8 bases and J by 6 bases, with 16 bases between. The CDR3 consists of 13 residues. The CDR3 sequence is CASGDIRKDGYTF. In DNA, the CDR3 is TGTGCCAGCGGGGACATCCGTAAGGATGGCTACACCTTC.

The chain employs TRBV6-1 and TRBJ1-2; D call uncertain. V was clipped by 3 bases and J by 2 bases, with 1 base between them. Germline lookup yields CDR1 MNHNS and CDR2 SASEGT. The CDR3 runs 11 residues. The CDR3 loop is CASSDNYGYTF. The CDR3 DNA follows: TGTGCCAGCAGTGACAACTATGGCTACACCTTC.

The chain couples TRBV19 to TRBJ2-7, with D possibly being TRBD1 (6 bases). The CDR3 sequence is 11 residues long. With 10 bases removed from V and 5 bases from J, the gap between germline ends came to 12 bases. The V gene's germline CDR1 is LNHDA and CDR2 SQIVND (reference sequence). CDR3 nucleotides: TGTGCCACTTCGACAGGTCACGAGCAGTACTTC. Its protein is CATSTGHEQYF.

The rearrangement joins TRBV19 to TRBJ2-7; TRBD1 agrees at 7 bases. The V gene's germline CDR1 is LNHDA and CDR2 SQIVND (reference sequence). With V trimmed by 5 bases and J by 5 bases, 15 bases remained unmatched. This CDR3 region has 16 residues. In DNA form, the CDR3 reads TGTGCCAGTAGTCCCTGGACACTACAGGGGATCCACGAGCAGTACTTC. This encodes CASSPWTLQGIHEQYF.

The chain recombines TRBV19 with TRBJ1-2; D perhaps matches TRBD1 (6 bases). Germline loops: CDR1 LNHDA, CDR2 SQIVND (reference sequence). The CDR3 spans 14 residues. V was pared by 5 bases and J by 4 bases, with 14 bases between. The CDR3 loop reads CASSAPTGSYGYTF. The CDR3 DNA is TGTGCCAGTAGTGCCCCTACAGGGAGCTATGGCTACACCTTC.

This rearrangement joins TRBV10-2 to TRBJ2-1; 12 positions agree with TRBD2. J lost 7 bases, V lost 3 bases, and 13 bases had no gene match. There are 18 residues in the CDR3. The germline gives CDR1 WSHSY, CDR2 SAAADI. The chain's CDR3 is CASSDEGPSSGGENEQFF. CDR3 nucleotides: TGCGCCAGCAGTGATGAGGGGCCCTCTAGCGGGGGGGAAAATGAGCAGTTCTTC.

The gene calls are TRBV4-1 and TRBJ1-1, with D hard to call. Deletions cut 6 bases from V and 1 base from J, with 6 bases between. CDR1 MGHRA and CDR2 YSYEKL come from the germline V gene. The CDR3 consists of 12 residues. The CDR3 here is CASRAQNTEAFF. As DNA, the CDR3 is TGCGCCAGCAGGGCCCAGAACACTGAAGCTTTCTTT.

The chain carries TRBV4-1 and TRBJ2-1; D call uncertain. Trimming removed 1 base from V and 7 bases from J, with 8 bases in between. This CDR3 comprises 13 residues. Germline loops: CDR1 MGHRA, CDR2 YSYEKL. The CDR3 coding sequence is TGCGCCAGCAGCCAAGGGTATCGGAATGAGCAGTTCTTC. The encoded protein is CASSQGYRNEQFF.

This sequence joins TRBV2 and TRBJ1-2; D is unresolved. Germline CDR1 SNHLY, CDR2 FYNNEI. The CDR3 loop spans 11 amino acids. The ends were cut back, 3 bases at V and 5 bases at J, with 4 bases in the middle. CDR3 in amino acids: CASSELYGYTF. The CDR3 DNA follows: TGTGCCAGCAGTGAGCTGTATGGCTACACCTTC.

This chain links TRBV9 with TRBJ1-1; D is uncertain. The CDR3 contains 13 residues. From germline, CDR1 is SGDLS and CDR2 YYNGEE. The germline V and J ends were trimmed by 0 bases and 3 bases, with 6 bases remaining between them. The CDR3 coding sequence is TGTGCCAGCAGCGTAGGAGTGGACACTGAAGCTTTCTTT. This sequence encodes CASSVGVDTEAFF.

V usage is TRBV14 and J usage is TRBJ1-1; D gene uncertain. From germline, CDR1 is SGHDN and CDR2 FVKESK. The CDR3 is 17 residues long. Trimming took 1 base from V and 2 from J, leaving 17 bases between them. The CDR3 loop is CASSQARVGFRNTEAFF. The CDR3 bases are TGTGCCAGCAGCCAAGCAAGAGTCGGGTTTAGAAACACTGAAGCTTTCTTT.

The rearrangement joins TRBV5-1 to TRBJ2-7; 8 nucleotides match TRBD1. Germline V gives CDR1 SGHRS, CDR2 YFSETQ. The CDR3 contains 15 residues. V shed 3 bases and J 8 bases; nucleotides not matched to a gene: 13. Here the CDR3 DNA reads TGCGCCAGCAGCTCTGACAGGGGCTTTGGTCGGAAGCAGTACTTC. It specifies CASSSDRGFGRKQYF. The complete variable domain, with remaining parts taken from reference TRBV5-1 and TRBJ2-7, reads KAGVTQTPRYLIKTRGQQVTLSCSPISGHRSVSWYQQTPGQGLQFLFEYFSETQRNKGNFPGRFSGRQFSNSRSEMNVSTLELGDSALYLCASSSDRGFGRKQYFGPGTRLTVT.

The CDR3 sequence: CASSPPGRAEAFF. CDR3 nucleotides: TGTGCCAGTAGTCCCCCAGGGAGAGCTGAAGCTTTCTTT. J is TRBJ1-1 and V is TRBV19, with TRBD1 as a possible D gene (5 bases). This CDR3 has 13 amino acids. Trimming shortened V by 5 bases and J by 6 bases, and 13 bases separated the two germline ends. Germline CDR1 is LNHDA and CDR2 is SQIVND (reference sequence).

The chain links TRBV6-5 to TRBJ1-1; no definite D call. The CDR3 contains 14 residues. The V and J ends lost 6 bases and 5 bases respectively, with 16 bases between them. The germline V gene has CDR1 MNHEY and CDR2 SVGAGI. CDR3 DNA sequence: TGTGCCAGCAGACGCCTGGGTCCTGGGACTGAAGCTTTCTTT. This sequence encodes CASRRLGPGTEAFF.

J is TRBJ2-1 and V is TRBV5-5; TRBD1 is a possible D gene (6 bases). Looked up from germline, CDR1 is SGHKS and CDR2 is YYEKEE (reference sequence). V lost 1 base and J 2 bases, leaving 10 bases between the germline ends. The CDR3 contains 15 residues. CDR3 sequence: CASSLTGSPYNEQFF. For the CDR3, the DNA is TGTGCCAGCAGCTTGACAGGGTCGCCCTACAATGAGCAGTTCTTC.

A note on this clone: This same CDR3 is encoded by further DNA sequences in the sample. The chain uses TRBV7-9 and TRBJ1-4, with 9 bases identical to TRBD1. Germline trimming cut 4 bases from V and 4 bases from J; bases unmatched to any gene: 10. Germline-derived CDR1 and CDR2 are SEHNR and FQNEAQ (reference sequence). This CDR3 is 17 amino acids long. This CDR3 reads CASSSLKQGAFNEKLFF. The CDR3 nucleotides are TGTGCCAGCAGCTCACTAAAACAGGGGGCCTTTAATGAAAAACTGTTTTTT. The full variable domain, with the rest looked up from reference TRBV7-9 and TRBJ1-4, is DTGVSQNPRHKITKRGQNVTFRCDPISEHNRLYWYRQTLGQGPEFLTYFQNEAQLEKSRLLSDRFSAERPKGSFSTLEIQRTEQGDSAMYLCASSSLKQGAFNEKLFFGSGTQLSVL.

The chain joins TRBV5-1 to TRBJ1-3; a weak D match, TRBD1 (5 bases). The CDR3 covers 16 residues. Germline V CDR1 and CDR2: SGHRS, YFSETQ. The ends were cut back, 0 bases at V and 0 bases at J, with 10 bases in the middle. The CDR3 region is CASSLEVGASGNTIYF. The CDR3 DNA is TGCGCCAGCAGCTTGGAGGTAGGGGCCTCTGGAAACACCATATATTTT.

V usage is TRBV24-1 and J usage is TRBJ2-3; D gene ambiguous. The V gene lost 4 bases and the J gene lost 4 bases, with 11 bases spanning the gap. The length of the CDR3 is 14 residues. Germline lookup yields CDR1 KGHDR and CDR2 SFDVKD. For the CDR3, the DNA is TGTGCCACCAGTGACCCAAACAGTCCAGATACGCAGTATTTT. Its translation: CATSDPNSPDTQYF.

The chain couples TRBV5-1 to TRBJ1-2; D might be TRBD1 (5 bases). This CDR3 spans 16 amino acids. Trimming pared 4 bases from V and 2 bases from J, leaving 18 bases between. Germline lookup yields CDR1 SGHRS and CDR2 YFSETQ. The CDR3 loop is CASSQGGEMSNYGYTF. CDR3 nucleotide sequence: TGCGCCAGCAGCCAGGGTGGAGAGATGTCAAACTATGGCTACACCTTC.

The CDR3 coding sequence is TGCGCCAGCAGCCAGGGCAGCCTTAATGAAAAACTGTTTTTT. Amino acids: CASSQGSLNEKLFF. V gene TRBV4-1 combines with J gene TRBJ1-4; D unclear. This CDR3 has 14 amino acids. Germline CDR1 reads MGHRA; CDR2 reads YSYEKL. V was cut by 3 bases and J by 4 bases, with 9 bases left in between.

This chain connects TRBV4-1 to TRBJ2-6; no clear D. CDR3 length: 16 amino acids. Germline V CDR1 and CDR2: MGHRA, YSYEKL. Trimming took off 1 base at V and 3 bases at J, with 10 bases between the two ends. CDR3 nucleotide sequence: TGCGCCAGCAGCCAAGGACTCCCTTTTGGGGCCAACGTCCTGACTTTC. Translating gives CASSQGLPFGANVLTF.